The 30 T cell receptor beta chains given below trace back to one sample, sequenced in a study of T cell responses to AZD1222 COVID-19 vaccine. Clones were sequenced by immunoSEQ multiplex PCR, and TCRdb holds only the in-frame ones, with some missing. The sample yields 110,000 or so clones, about 92% seen once. The sequencing used peripheral blood, collected on day 0 of MenACWY control vaccination. Receptors were obtained from an adult in good health.

The gene calls are TRBV29-1 and TRBJ1-2; a weak D match, TRBD1 (6 bases). V gave up 7 bases and J gave up 0 bases, with 9 bases separating them. The CDR3 is 12 amino acids. Germline CDR1 and CDR2: SQVTM and ANQGSEA. The CDR3 DNA reads TGCAGCGGAGGACAGTCTAACTATGGCTACACCTTC. Its protein is CSGGQSNYGYTF.

This clone was observed a single time. The gene calls are TRBV4-1 and TRBJ1-2; the D is unclear. In germline, CDR1 is MGHRA, CDR2 YSYEKL. The CDR3 loop spans 18 amino acids. V lost 2 bases and J 5 bases, leaving 24 bases between the germline ends. Written as DNA, the CDR3 is TGCGCCAGCAGCCAAAGGGATCCGATGGTGGACGGCGGATATGGCTACACCTTC. Its protein is CASSQRDPMVDGGYGYTF.

The chain has TRBV30 and TRBJ2-7, with TRBD1 identical over 9 bases. V was pared by 2 bases and J by 4 bases, with 12 bases of the junction left unmatched. The CDR3 covers 16 residues. Germline V CDR1 and CDR2: GTSNPN, SVGIG (reference sequence). CDR3 amino acids: CAWSPHNRGRTYEQYF. The CDR3, as DNA: TGTGCCTGGAGTCCCCACAACAGGGGGCGCACTTACGAGCAGTACTTC.

The chain links TRBV11-3 to TRBJ1-3, with a possible D match to TRBD1 (5 bases). This CDR3 region has 16 residues. Trimming removed 5 bases from V and 1 base from J, with 15 bases in between. The V gene's germline CDR1 is SGHNT and CDR2 YENEEA. The CDR3 spells CASSPRDWRSGNTIYF. For the CDR3, the DNA is TGTGCCAGCAGCCCCCGGGACTGGAGGTCTGGAAACACCATATATTTT.

The chain combines TRBV18 with TRBJ1-3, with D unclear. Per germline, CDR1 KGHSH and CDR2 LQKENI. This CDR3 contains 15 residues. With 0 bases removed from V and 0 bases from J, the gap between germline ends came to 6 bases. CDR3 nucleotide sequence: TGTGCCAGCTCACCACCGGTAGACTCTGGAAACACCATATATTTT. Protein sequence: CASSPPVDSGNTIYF.

This rearrangement joins TRBV11-3 to TRBJ2-3; D gene unclear. The CDR3 extends over 14 amino acids. Trimming cost V 0 bases and J 6 bases, with 10 bases left between them. Germline V gives CDR1 SGHNT, CDR2 YENEEA. For the CDR3, the DNA is TGTGCCAGCAGCTTAGACCCGGCGGTGGATACGCAGTATTTT. Translating it yields CASSLDPAVDTQYF.

The chain combines TRBV10-3 with TRBJ1-1; possibly TRBD1 for D (5 bases). Germline CDR1 is ENHRY and CDR2 is SYGVKD. Trimming cost V 4 bases and J 0 bases, with 9 bases left between them. CDR3 length: 14 residues. The CDR3, as DNA: TGTGCCATCAGTGGAGGGACTGTGAACACTGAAGCTTTCTTT. This codes for CAISGGTVNTEAFF.

This chain connects TRBV5-1 to TRBJ2-7, with 11 bases matching TRBD2. After removal of 5 bases from V and 4 bases from J, the junction contained 2 bases not matched to a gene. Germline CDR1 and CDR2: SGHRS and YFSETQ. The CDR3 sequence is 13 residues long. For the CDR3, the DNA is TGCGCCAGCAGACGGACTAGCGGGTACGAGCAGTACTTC. This gives the protein CASRRTSGYEQYF.

V usage is TRBV7-9 and J usage is TRBJ1-2; D gene ambiguous. V lost 4 bases to trimming and J lost 5 bases, with 11 bases between them. The CDR3 is 13 residues long. The germline CDR1 and CDR2 sequences are SEHNR and FQNEAQ (reference sequence). The CDR3 nucleotides are TGTGCCAGCAGCTCGGACGGTTTATATGGCTACACCTTC. Translation gives CASSSDGLYGYTF.

The CDR3 nucleotides read TGTGCCAGCAGCTTAGGCAGGGGGAACACCGGGGAGCTGTTTTTT. Translating gives CASSLGRGNTGELFF. This chain connects TRBV7-2 to TRBJ2-2; D is perhaps TRBD1 (6 bases). V lost 1 base, J lost 1 base, and 7 bases lay in between. Germline loops: CDR1 SGHTA, CDR2 FQGNSA. CDR3 length: 15 residues. The whole variable domain, remainder taken from reference TRBV7-2 and TRBJ2-2, is GAGVSQSPSNKVTEKGKDVELRCDPISGHTALYWYRQSLGQGLEFLIYFQGNSAPDKSGLPSDRFSAERTGGSVSTLTIQRTQQEDSAVYLCASSLGRGNTGELFFGEGSRLTVL.

The count of this clone is one. The rearrangement joins TRBV6-7 to TRBJ1-2; 7 bases are a match to TRBD1. TRBV6-7 is labeled an ORF, and its function is uncertain. This CDR3 contains 14 residues. J lost 7 bases, V lost 0 bases, and 5 bases had no gene match. The CDR3 DNA is TGTGCCAGCAGTTACTCAGGGGGCGCGGGTGGCTACACCTTC. Protein product: CASSYSGGAGGYTF.

The chain couples TRBV4-3 to TRBJ2-7; 8 bases match TRBD2. CDR1 and CDR2 (germline): LGHNA, YSLEER. V dropped 0 bases and J dropped 2; count of bases not matched to a gene: 6. CDR3 length: 16 amino acids. CDR3 sequence (DNA): TGCGCCAGCAGCCAAGAGTTCTCGCGGGGGGCCTACGAGCAGTACTTC. This encodes CASSQEFSRGAYEQYF.

This clone was seen just once. This chain connects TRBV7-8 to TRBJ1-3; the match to TRBD1 covers 8 bases. The CDR3 extends over 14 amino acids. After removal of 5 bases from V and 4 bases from J, the junction contained 4 bases not matched to a gene. The germline gives CDR1 SGHVS, CDR2 FQNEAQ. The DNA for the CDR3 is TGTGCCAGCAGCCACAGGGGGTCGGGAAACACCATATATTTT. It yields the protein CASSHRGSGNTIYF.

The genes are TRBV18 and TRBJ1-5, with 9 positions matching TRBD1. The CDR3 length is 15 residues. Looked up from germline, CDR1 is KGHSH and CDR2 is LQKENI. With 3 bases clipped from V and 5 bases from J, the junction kept 5 bases outside the gene matches. The CDR3 spells CASSPGTGNDQPQHF. CDR3 nucleotide sequence: TGTGCCAGCTCACCCGGGACAGGGAACGATCAGCCCCAGCATTTT.

The chain has TRBV5-4 and TRBJ1-2; the D gene is possibly TRBD1 (5 bases). V was shortened by 10 bases and J by 0 bases, with 16 bases between the two germline ends. Germline V gene lookup returns CDR1 SGHNT and CDR2 YYREEE (reference sequence). The CDR3 consists of 14 residues. This CDR3 is CASSLGVSNYGYTF. For the CDR3, the DNA is TGTGCCTCAAGTCTGGGGGTATCTAACTATGGCTACACCTTC.

This sequence joins TRBV10-1 and TRBJ2-5; D remains unclear. CDR3 length: 14 residues. V lost 7 bases, J lost 1 base, and 13 bases lay in between. Germline V CDR1 and CDR2: WNHNN, SYGVQD (reference sequence). The DNA for the CDR3 is TGCGCCAGCAAAATTCTCTGGGGCCAAGAGACCCAGTACTTC. Translated, it gives CASKILWGQETQYF.

This clone was counted once. The chain recombines TRBV30 with TRBJ1-5, with D uncertain. CDR1 and CDR2 (germline): GTSNPN, SVGIG (reference sequence). This CDR3 spans 13 amino acids. V was trimmed by 0 bases and J by 6 bases, leaving 9 bases between them. CDR3 in amino acids: CAWSVSGVQPQHF. The CDR3, as DNA: TGTGCCTGGAGTGTGAGTGGGGTTCAGCCCCAGCATTTT.

DNA for the CDR3: TGTGCCAGCAGCTTCTCAGAACTAAACACTGAAGCTTTCTTT. Translated, it gives CASSFSELNTEAFF. The rearrangement joins TRBV7-3 to TRBJ1-1; D unresolved. The V and J ends lost 3 bases and 2 bases respectively, with 10 bases between them. The length of the CDR3 is 14 residues. Germline V gene lookup returns CDR1 SGHTA and CDR2 FQGTGA.

The V call is TRBV5-1, the J call TRBJ1-2; TRBD1 matches 9 bases. The CDR3 covers 14 residues. With 4 bases clipped from V and 3 bases from J, the junction kept 4 bases outside the gene matches. The V gene's germline CDR1 is SGHRS and CDR2 YFSETQ. CDR3 DNA sequence: TGCGCCAGCAGCCCGGGACAGGGAGACTATGGCTACACCTTC. Translating it yields CASSPGQGDYGYTF.

V gene TRBV3-1 (or the pseudogene TRBV3-2) combines with J gene TRBJ1-6; D unclear. With 4 bases removed from V and 10 bases from J, the gap between germline ends came to 11 bases. The CDR3 runs 13 residues. The germline V gene has CDR1 LGHDT and CDR2 YNNKEL (reference sequence). CDR3 sequence (DNA): TGTGCCAGCAGCCCATCGGGAGACTCACCCCTCCACTTT. It specifies CASSPSGDSPLHF.

The V and J genes are TRBV7-8 and TRBJ1-1, with TRBD1 as a possible D gene (6 bases). The germline V gene encodes CDR1 SGHVS and CDR2 FQNEAQ. The V and J ends lost 4 bases and 1 base respectively, with 19 bases between them. The length of the CDR3 is 17 residues. The CDR3 loop reads CASSSWGTGRKNTEAFF. The CDR3 DNA reads as TGTGCCAGCAGCTCCTGGGGTACAGGGAGAAAGAACACTGAAGCTTTCTTT.

The chain combines TRBV5-3 with TRBJ1-2; a possible D gene is TRBD1 (5 bases). TRBV5-3 qualifies as an ORF whose function is uncertain. V was clipped by 4 bases and J by 8 bases, with 15 bases between them. This CDR3 region has 13 residues. The CDR3 region is CARSPYGGYGYTF. The CDR3 bases are TGTGCCAGAAGCCCGTACGGGGGGTACGGCTACACCTTC.

V is TRBV27 and J is TRBJ2-1; D is undetermined. Between the trimmed V and J ends, which lost 7 bases and 0 bases, there was a span of 19 bases. In germline, CDR1 is MNHEY, CDR2 SMNVEV (reference sequence). The CDR3 is made up of 17 amino acids. The CDR3 DNA follows: TGTGCCAGCACCCATCTTGGGCGTTCGGGCTCCTACAATGAGCAGTTCTTC. It codes for CASTHLGRSGSYNEQFF.

This clone was detected only once. The V and J genes are TRBV13 and TRBJ1-3, with a weak D call TRBD1 (5 bases). CDR1 is PRHDT and CDR2 is FYEKMQ in the germline V gene (reference sequence). The V end lost 0 bases, the J end lost 0 bases, and 24 bases lay between the germline ends. The CDR3 length is 21 residues. The CDR3 DNA is TGTGCCAGCAGCTTAGGCCTAATTACAGGACATAAGGGTAGCTCTGGAAACACCATATATTTT. It yields the protein CASSLGLITGHKGSSGNTIYF.

The gene calls are TRBV9 and TRBJ2-7, with TRBD1 as a possible D gene (6 bases). The CDR3 loop spans 18 amino acids. The V gene lost 0 bases and the J gene lost 3 bases, with 22 bases spanning the gap. Germline V gene sequence: CDR1 SGDLS, CDR2 YYNGEE. The CDR3 loop reads CASSVAPMAGDMIYEQYF. The CDR3 nucleotides are TGTGCCAGCAGCGTAGCTCCGATGGCAGGGGATATGATCTACGAGCAGTACTTC.

The chain couples TRBV10-2 to TRBJ2-5, with TRBD1 identical over 7 bases. The germline V gene encodes CDR1 WSHSY and CDR2 SAAADI. V shed 7 bases, J shed 5 bases, and the junction held 1 base outside the gene matches. The CDR3 consists of 11 residues. CDR3 bases: TGCGCCAGCAAGGACAGGGAGACCCAGTACTTC. Translating it yields CASKDRETQYF.

V is TRBV19 and J is TRBJ2-3, with 12 bases aligning to TRBD2. The CDR3 length is 15 residues. Germline loops: CDR1 LNHDA, CDR2 SQIVND (reference sequence). V was pared by 5 bases and J by 6 bases, with 6 bases of the junction left unmatched. The CDR3 DNA reads as TGTGCCAGTAGTGTACTAGCGGGGGGCGGGGATACGCAGTATTTT. It translates to CASSVLAGGGDTQYF.

The V gene is TRBV7-6, the J gene TRBJ2-2; TRBD1 matches 7 bases. The CDR3 sequence is 15 residues long. CDR1 is SGHVS, CDR2 FNYEAQ, per germline. J gave up 0 bases and V 6 bases, and 4 bases lay outside the gene matches. CDR3 DNA: TGTGCCAGCAGGAGGGACAGCGCGAACACCGGGGAGCTGTTTTTT. It is translated as CASRRDSANTGELFF.

The chain uses TRBV7-2 and TRBJ1-1; D is unclear. Germline CDR1 reads SGHTA; CDR2 reads FQGNSA. The CDR3 length is 10 residues. The V gene lost 8 bases and the J gene lost 4 bases, with 5 bases spanning the gap. Written as DNA, the CDR3 is TGTGCCAGCCCTGCCACTGAAGCTTTCTTT. Translating gives CASPATEAFF.

V usage is TRBV29-1 and J usage is TRBJ1-2; no clear D gene. The CDR3 runs 11 residues. CDR1 is SQVTM and CDR2 is ANQGSEA in the germline V gene. The CDR3 loop is CSYQDNYGYTF. The CDR3 DNA reads as TGCAGTTACCAGGATAACTATGGCTACACCTTC.